The rows below give T cell receptor beta chains drawn from one sample of a study of a mutant IDH1 vaccine in newly diagnosed glioma. No antigen is known for these receptors. Data came from immunoSEQ multiplex PCR; TCRdb stores just in-frame clones and leaves some out. Of about 64,000 clones detected, approximately 84% appear once; the ten largest clones hold more than 7.5%. The sample was PBMCs, taken from a glioma patient whose treatment included an IDH1 peptide vaccine. The receptors stem from a woman aged 45-65 years with glioma. Both conserved end residues are part of each CDR3. A D gene is named only where the DNA matches it firmly.

v_call	j_call	d_call	cdr3_nt	cdr3_aa
TRBV7-2	TRBJ1-2	.	TGTGCCAGCAGCTTAGCGAGGGGCCCAGAAGGCTATGGCTACACCTTC	CASSLARGPEGYGYTF
TRBV4-1	TRBJ1-2	TRBD1	TGCGCCAGCAGCCGGGACAGTACTAACTATGGCTACACCTTC	CASSRDSTNYGYTF
TRBV19	TRBJ1-2	.	TGTGCCAGTAACAACCTCTATGGCTACACCTTC	CASNNLYGYTF
TRBV4-1	TRBJ1-1	TRBD1	TGCGCCAGCAGCCAAGAAGGACAGGGGAACACTGAAGCTTTCTTT	CASSQEGQGNTEAFF
TRBV2	TRBJ1-2	.	TGTGCCAGCAGTGTAAATGAGGGGGTTTATGGCTACACCTTC	CASSVNEGVYGYTF
TRBV18	TRBJ1-2	TRBD1	TGTGCCAGCTCACCAGAGGGGGCAAATGGCTACACCTTC	CASSPEGANGYTF
TRBV2	TRBJ1-1	TRBD1	TGTGCCAGCAGCCTTAACAGGGGGCCGAACACTGAAGCTTTCTTT	CASSLNRGPNTEAFF
TRBV19	TRBJ1-5	TRBD1	TGTGCCAGTACCATTGGGACAGCGGTGCATCAGCCCCAGCATTTT	CASTIGTAVHQPQHF
TRBV5-1	TRBJ1-6	TRBD1	TGCGCCAGCAGCTGGGGACAGGGAAATTCACCCCTCCACTTT	CASSWGQGNSPLHF
TRBV7-3	TRBJ2-3	TRBD1	TGTGCCAGCAGCCCACGGACAGGGGGGGATACGCAGTATTTT	CASSPRTGGDTQYF
TRBV5-4	TRBJ1-2	.	TGTGCCAGCAGCTTGGTCATGGGGGTGGAGGGCTACACCTTC	CASSLVMGVEGYTF
TRBV7-9	TRBJ1-1	.	TGTGCCGGAGGGGGGGGCGTTGGCACTGAAGCTTTCTTT	CAGGGGVGTEAFF
TRBV18	TRBJ1-4	.	TGTGCCAGCTCACGCCGCCGGCTCTCAAATGAAAAACTGTTTTTT	CASSRRRLSNEKLFF
TRBV14	TRBJ1-1	.	TGTGCCAGCAGCCAAGACCGGCTGGGGGAGGGAGGGTACACTGAAGCTTTCTTT	CASSQDRLGEGGYTEAFF
TRBV2	TRBJ1-5	.	TGTGCCAGCAGTGTGAAGGGGAAAAGTAGCAATCAGCCCCAGCATTTT	CASSVKGKSSNQPQHF
TRBV6-6	TRBJ2-2	TRBD1	TGTGCCAGCAGTTTAACAGGGGACACCGGGGAGCTGTTTTTT	CASSLTGDTGELFF
TRBV19	TRBJ1-1	.	TGTGCCAGTCTCCGAACTTATGAAGCTTTCTTT	CASLRTYEAFF
TRBV5-1	TRBJ2-3	.	TGCGCCAGCAGCCCGGAAGGGTCTAGCACAGATACGCAGTATTTT	CASSPEGSSTDTQYF
TRBV9	TRBJ1-4	TRBD1	TGTGCCAGCAGCCCAGGGACAGGGAAGTCAACTAATGAAAAACTGTTTTTT	CASSPGTGKSTNEKLFF
TRBV2	TRBJ1-5	.	TGTGCCAGCAGTGCTGCAGGTAACCAGCCCCAGCATTTT	CASSAAGNQPQHF